These 8 T cell receptor beta chains originate from one sample sequenced in a study of OX40 agonist ivuxolimab in advanced cancers. Produced via immunoSEQ multiplex PCR; TCRdb's table is partial and in-frame only. The sample consists of fewer than 70,000 clones, roughly 89% of them appearing once. This material consisted of CD4+ or CD8+ T cells sorted from blood, taken in a trial of the OX40 agonist ivuxolimab. The receptors stem from an adult with an advanced solid tumor such as melanoma, head and neck, liver or kidney cancer.

This clone has just one count. Within the sample, other DNA sequences also encode this same CDR3. In DNA form, the CDR3 reads TGTGCCAGCAGCCGGACGGACTATGGCTACACCTTC. Amino acid sequence: CASSRTDYGYTF. The chain uses TRBV7-2 and TRBJ1-2; D gene ambiguous. This CDR3 is built from 12 residues. Germline values: CDR1 SGHTA, CDR2 FQGNSA. Trimming shortened V by 5 bases and J by 3 bases, and 7 bases separated the two germline ends.

Comments on this clone: The junction differs from germline at one of its ends, possibly a read error. The chain combines TRBV5-1 with TRBJ2-7; D uncertain. The CDR3 extends over 15 amino acids. Germline V gene data show CDR1 as SGHRS and CDR2 as YFSETQ. CDR3 region: CASSLEWSRNYEQYF. The CDR3 bases are TGTGCCAGCAGCCTCGAATGGTCCCGAAACTACGAGCAGTACTTC. Looking up the rest from reference TRBV5-1 and TRBJ2-7 gives the full variable domain: KAGVTQTPRYLIKTRGQQVTLSCSPISGHRSVSWYQQTPGQGLQFLFEYFSETQRNKGNFPGRFSGRQFSNSRSEMNVSTLELGDSALYLCASSLEWSRNYEQYFGPGTRLTVT.

The genes are TRBV2 and TRBJ2-7, with TRBD1 matching 7 bases. Germline values: CDR1 SNHLY, CDR2 FYNNEI. V gave up 6 bases and J gave up 1 base; unmatched junction bases: 6. The CDR3 is made up of 14 amino acids. The CDR3 DNA is TGTGCCAGCAGAGTACCACAGGGGTCCTACGAGCAGTACTTC. Its protein is CASRVPQGSYEQYF.

The gene calls are TRBV2 and TRBJ2-7; no clear D gene. The CDR3 is 13 amino acids. The germline gives CDR1 SNHLY, CDR2 FYNNEI. Trimming pared 3 bases from V and 3 bases from J, leaving 9 bases between. CDR3 coding DNA: TGTGCCAGCAGTGAGTCCCTACTCTACGAGCAGTACTTC. This sequence encodes CASSESLLYEQYF.

The chain combines TRBV6-6 with TRBJ2-3; TRBD2 aligns across 15 bases. CDR1 is MNHNY, CDR2 SVGAGI, per germline (reference sequence). This CDR3 is 16 amino acids long. The trim removed 6 bases at V and 4 bases at J, leaving 5 bases unmatched. CDR3 in amino acids: CASRGLAGGRADTQYF. CDR3 DNA sequence: TGTGCCAGCAGAGGACTAGCGGGGGGGCGGGCAGATACGCAGTATTTT.

This rearrangement joins TRBV11-3 to TRBJ2-3, with D hard to call. CDR3 length: 15 amino acids. V was pared by 0 bases and J by 2 bases, with 9 bases between. The germline gives CDR1 SGHNT, CDR2 YENEEA. The CDR3 reads CASSLDSWPTDTQYF. CDR3 coding DNA: TGTGCCAGCAGCTTAGACAGTTGGCCCACAGATACGCAGTATTTT.

Concerning this clone itself: The junction and the germline gene differ at one end; a read error may be behind it. The chain carries TRBV12-5 and TRBJ2-3; D unclear. The CDR3 extends over 12 amino acids. Germline CDR1 reads LGHNT; CDR2 reads FRNRAP. The CDR3 reads CASGFDASLYNF. The CDR3 coding sequence is TGTGCTAGTGGTTTCGACGCCTCCCTATACAATTTT.

The V call is TRBV5-4, the J call TRBJ2-1; 7 bases agree with TRBD1. Germline V CDR1 and CDR2: SGHNT, YYREEE (reference sequence). Losses at the gene ends were 0 bases for V and 2 bases for J; bases not matched to a gene: 5. This CDR3 is built from 16 residues. CDR3 amino acids: CASSLEPTGPYNEQFF. Written as DNA, the CDR3 is TGTGCCAGCAGCTTGGAACCGACAGGGCCCTACAATGAGCAGTTCTTC.